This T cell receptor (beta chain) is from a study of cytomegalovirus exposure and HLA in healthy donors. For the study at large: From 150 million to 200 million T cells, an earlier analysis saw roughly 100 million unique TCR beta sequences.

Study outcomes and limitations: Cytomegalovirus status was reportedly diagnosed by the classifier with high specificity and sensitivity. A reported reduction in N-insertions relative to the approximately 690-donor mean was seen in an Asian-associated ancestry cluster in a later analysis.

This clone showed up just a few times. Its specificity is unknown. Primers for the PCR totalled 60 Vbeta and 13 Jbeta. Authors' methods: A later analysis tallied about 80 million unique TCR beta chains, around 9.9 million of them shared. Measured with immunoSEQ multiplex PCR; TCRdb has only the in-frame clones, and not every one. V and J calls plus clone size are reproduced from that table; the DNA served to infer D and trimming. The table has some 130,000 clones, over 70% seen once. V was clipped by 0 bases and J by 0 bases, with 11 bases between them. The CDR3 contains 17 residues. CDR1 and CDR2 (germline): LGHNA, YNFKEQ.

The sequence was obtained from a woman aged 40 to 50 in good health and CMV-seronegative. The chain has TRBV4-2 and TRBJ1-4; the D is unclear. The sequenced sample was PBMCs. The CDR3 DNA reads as TGTGCCAGCAGCCAAGATAGTAGGAGAGCAACTAATGAAAAACTGTTTTTT. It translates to CASSQDSRRATNEKLFF.